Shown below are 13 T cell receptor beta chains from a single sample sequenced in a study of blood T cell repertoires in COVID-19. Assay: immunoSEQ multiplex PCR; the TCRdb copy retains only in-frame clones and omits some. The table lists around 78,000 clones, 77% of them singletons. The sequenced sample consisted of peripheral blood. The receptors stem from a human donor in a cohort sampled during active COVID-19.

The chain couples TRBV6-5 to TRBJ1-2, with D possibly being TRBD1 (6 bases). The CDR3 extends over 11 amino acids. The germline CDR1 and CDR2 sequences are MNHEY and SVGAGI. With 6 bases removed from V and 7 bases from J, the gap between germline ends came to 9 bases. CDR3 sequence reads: CASSTGIGYTF. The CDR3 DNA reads TGTGCCAGCAGCACAGGGATTGGCTACACCTTC.

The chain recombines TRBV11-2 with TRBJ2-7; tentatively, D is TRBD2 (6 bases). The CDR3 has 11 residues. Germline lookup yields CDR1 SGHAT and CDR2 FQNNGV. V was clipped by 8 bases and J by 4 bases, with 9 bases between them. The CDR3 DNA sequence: TGTGCCAGCTCGGAGGGTTACGAGCAGTACTTC. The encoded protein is CASSEGYEQYF.

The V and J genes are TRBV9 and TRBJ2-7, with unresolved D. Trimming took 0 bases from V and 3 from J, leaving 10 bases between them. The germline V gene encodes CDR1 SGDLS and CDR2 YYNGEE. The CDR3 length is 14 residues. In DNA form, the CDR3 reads TGTGCCAGCAGCGTAGCTCCCAAGCACTACGAGCAGTACTTC. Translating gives CASSVAPKHYEQYF.

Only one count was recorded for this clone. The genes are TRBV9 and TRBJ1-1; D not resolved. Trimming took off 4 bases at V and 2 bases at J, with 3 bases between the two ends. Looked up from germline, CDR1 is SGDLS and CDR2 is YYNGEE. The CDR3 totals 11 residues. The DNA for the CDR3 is TGTGCCAGCAGCTCTAACACTGAAGCTTTCTTT. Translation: CASSSNTEAFF.

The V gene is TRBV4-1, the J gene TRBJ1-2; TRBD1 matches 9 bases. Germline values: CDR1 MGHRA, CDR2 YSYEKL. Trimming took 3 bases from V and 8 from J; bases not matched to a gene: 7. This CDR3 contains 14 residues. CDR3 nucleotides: TGCGCCAGCAGCCACGACACACAGGGGGCCGGCTACACCTTC. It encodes CASSHDTQGAGYTF.

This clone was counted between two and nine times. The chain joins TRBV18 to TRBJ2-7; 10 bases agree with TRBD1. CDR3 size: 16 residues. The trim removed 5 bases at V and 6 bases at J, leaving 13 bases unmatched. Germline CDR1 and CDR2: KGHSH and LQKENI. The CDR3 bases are TGTGCCAGCTCATCCTTACCGGGACAGGGGTTAGCCGAGCAGTACTTC. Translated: CASSSLPGQGLAEQYF.

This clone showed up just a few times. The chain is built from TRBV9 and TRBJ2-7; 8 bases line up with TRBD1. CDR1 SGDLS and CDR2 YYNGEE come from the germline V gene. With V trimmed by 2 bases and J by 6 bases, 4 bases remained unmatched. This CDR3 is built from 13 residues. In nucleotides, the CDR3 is TGTGCCAGCAGCGTCAGGGGGCAAGGCGAGCAGTACTTC. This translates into CASSVRGQGEQYF.

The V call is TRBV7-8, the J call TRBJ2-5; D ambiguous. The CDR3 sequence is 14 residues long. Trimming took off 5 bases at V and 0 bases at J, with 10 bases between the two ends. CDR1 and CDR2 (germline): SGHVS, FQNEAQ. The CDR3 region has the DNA TGTGCCAGCAGCGAAAGACTGTACCAAGAGACCCAGTACTTC. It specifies CASSERLYQETQYF.

This chain's CDR3 is CASSRTPGGKGYEQYF. Here the CDR3 DNA reads TGTGCCAGCAGCCGAACCCCAGGGGGTAAAGGATACGAGCAGTACTTC. The J gene is TRBJ2-7, the V gene TRBV3-1 (or the pseudogene TRBV3-2); 7 nucleotides align to TRBD1. The germline CDR1 and CDR2 sequences are LGHDT and YNNKEL (reference sequence). This CDR3 contains 16 residues. J was trimmed by 4 bases and V by 4 bases; bases with no gene match: 13.

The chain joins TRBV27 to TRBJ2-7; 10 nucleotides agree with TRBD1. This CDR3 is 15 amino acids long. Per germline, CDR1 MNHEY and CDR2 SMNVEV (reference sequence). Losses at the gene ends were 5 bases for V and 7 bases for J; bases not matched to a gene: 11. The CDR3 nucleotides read TGTGCCAGCAGTAGCCCGGGACAGGGGCGGAGGGAGCAGTACTTC. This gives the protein CASSSPGQGRREQYF.

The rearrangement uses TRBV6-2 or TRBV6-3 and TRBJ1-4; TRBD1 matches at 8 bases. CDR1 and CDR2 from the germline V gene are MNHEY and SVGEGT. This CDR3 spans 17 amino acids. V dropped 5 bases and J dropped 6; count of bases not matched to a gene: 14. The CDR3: CASSNPKQGGRDEKLFF. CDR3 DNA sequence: TGTGCCAGCAGTAACCCGAAACAGGGGGGTCGGGATGAAAAACTGTTTTTT.

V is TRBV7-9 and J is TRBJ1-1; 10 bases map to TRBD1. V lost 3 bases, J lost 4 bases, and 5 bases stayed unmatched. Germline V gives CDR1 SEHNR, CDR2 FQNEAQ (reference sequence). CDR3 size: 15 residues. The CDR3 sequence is CASSFIRDRGTEAFF. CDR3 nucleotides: TGTGCCAGCAGCTTCATCCGGGACAGGGGCACTGAAGCTTTCTTT.

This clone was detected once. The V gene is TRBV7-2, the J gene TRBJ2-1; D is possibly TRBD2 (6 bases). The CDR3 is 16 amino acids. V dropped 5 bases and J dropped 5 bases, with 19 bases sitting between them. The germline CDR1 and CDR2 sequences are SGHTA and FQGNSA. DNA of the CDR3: TGTGCCAGCAGCCCCCGCGGGGCCGACCGCAACAATGAGCAGTTCTTC. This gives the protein CASSPRGADRNNEQFF.